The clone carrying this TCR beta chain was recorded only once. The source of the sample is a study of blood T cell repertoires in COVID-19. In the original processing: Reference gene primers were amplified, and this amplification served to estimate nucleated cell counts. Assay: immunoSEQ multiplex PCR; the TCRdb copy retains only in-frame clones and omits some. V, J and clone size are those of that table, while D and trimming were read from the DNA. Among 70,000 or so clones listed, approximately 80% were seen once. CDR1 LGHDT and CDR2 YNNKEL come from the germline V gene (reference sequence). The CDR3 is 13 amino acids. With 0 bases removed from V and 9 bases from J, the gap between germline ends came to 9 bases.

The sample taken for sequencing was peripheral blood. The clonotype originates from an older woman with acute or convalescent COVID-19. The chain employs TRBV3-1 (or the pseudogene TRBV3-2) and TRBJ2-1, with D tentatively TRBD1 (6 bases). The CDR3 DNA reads TGTGCCAGCAGCCAAGATCTAGGGGGTGAGCAGTTCTTC. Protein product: CASSQDLGGEQFF.